The 3 T cell receptor beta chains reported below all come from one sample, sequenced in a study of shared clonotypes between healthy human individuals (dated by TCRdb to 2018 to 2020). CD8 naive samples were CD45RO-negative cells positively selected for CCR7, giving a CD45RA+CCR7+ population that excluded TemRA cells. Library construction relied on the immunoSEQ multiplex PCR assay. TCRdb obtained this table from immuneACCESS and retained in-frame rearrangements with V and J assigned. These tables miss some clones; where compared with another copy, unresolved V genes account for less than half of the shortfall, and the remainder is unexplained. The sample table lists about 2.1 million clones, around 93% of them with a count of one. The ten most abundant clones make up around 1.7% of the sample. Sequencing was performed on naive CD8+ T cells from PBMCs. The cell subset or site tag for this specimen amounts to: CD45RA+CCR7+. The receptors come from a man aged 18 to 35 in good health. Some clones in this sample may be carry-over from other donors' samples.

This clone was recorded only once. The chain links TRBV10-1 to TRBJ2-1; tentatively, D is TRBD1 (5 bases). Germline V gene lookup returns CDR1 WNHNN and CDR2 SYGVQD (reference sequence). The ends were cut back, 8 bases at V and 0 bases at J, with 17 bases in the middle. The CDR3 loop spans 16 amino acids. CDR3 region: CASADTRASSYNEQFF. The CDR3 coding sequence is TGCGCCAGCGCAGATACCAGGGCAAGCTCCTACAATGAGCAGTTCTTC.

The chain joins TRBV27 to TRBJ1-1; the match to TRBD1 covers 7 bases. V shed 4 bases and J 0 bases; nucleotides not matched to a gene: 8. The CDR3 spans 16 residues. The germline V gene encodes CDR1 MNHEY and CDR2 SMNVEV (reference sequence). CDR3 bases: TGTGCCAGCAGTTGGGGCGGACAGGAGATGAACACTGAAGCTTTCTTT. Protein product: CASSWGGQEMNTEAFF.

The chain combines TRBV6-6 with TRBJ2-5; no definite D call. Deletions cut 3 bases from V and 1 base from J, with 15 bases between. The germline V gene has CDR1 MNHNY and CDR2 SVGAGI (reference sequence). CDR3 length: 16 amino acids. Written as DNA, the CDR3 is TGTGCCAGCAGTTATGCGCAGCAGCACACCCAAGAGACCCAGTACTTC. Residues: CASSYAQQHTQETQYF.